This T cell receptor (beta chain) was captured by sequencing in a study of cytomegalovirus exposure and HLA in healthy donors. V dropped 1 base and J dropped 1; count of bases not matched to a gene: 4. The CDR3 runs to 17 residues. Per germline, CDR1 SGHAT and CDR2 FQNNGV. For this clone: The antigen is undetermined.

Use of 60 Vbeta and 13 Jbeta primers characterized the PCR. Produced via immunoSEQ multiplex PCR; TCRdb's table is partial and in-frame only. The data hold 65,000 to 80,000 clones, with roughly 79% observed a single time. Findings and limits, study-wide: HLA restriction was apparent for most CMV-associated TCR beta chains in a later analysis. Common viral pathogens were later found to be apparently linked to several of the most significant clusters.

Sequenced sample: PBMCs. This receptor was identified in a woman in her thirties or forties in good health and CMV-seropositive. The V and J genes are TRBV11-2 and TRBJ2-1; 10 nucleotides match TRBD2. CDR3 amino acids: CASSLALAGWSYNEQFF. The CDR3 bases are TGTGCCAGCAGCTTAGCACTAGCGGGGTGGTCCTACAATGAGCAGTTCTTC. Complete variable domain (other parts from reference TRBV11-2 and TRBJ2-1): EAGVAQSPRYKIIEKRQSVAFWCNPISGHATLYWYQQILGQGPKLLIQFQNNGVVDDSQLPKDRFSAERLKGVDSTLKIQPAKLEDSAVYLCASSLALAGWSYNEQFFGPGTRLTVL.